Sequencing of this T cell receptor beta chain was carried out in a study of human T cells and chemical hapten exposure (dated by TCRdb to about 2021). Concerning the study at large: For sensitization, 2% DPC in acetone was applied to a 2 cm by 2 cm area of upper inner arm skin. This study followed changes in the peripheral blood TCR repertoire in vivo during primary and secondary sensitization of alopecia patients to the hapten diphenylcyclopropenone (DPC). The libraries were sequenced as a pool, and the TCR yield per sample differed mostly because of small variations in library volumes within the pool. Blood samples were taken from patients before sensitization (week 0) and at 2, 6 and about 24 weeks after DPC sensitization. Patch testing on the upper back used Finn chambers containing 0.01% DPC, with scoring done after 6 days according to International Contact Dermatitis Research Group standards. Patients additionally received weekly therapeutic DPC doses to the scalp throughout the roughly 25-week study period. The mostly female patient cohort included alopecia areata with under or over 50% scalp involvement, alopecia totalis and alopecia universalis. Roughly 30 alopecia patients provided blood for TCR sequencing at one to four time points (pre-sensitization, 2, 6 and 24 weeks). Beyond this particular receptor, the publication reports: Significantly more large CDR3 similarity clusters were formed by expanded TCRs than by pre-sensitization or healthy control sets, consistent with antigen-driven responses. The number of PT1 expanded TCRs positively correlated with patch test score, significant at thresholds 8, 16 and 32 but not 4. Because every patient had alopecia, a presumed autoimmune disease, the patients' immune response might differ from that of healthy individuals. After repeated subsampling, changes were observed in the strength of the expansion versus patch-test correlation and in the threshold at which the correlation became significant. DPC sensitization did not change the number of TCRs with a frequency above 1 in 1000, and there was no evidence of changes in global repertoire structure.

The library was prepared using RACE. For sequencing, a NextSeq 500 was employed. During library preparation, unique molecular identifiers were attached to individual cDNA molecules so that TCRs could be counted in a quantitative, reproducible way. For every blood RNA sample, sequencing covered both the TCR alpha and TCR beta chains. As for the authors' bioinformatics: The median number of TCRs per sample was roughly 94,000, ranging from about 23,224 to 700,000. The Decombinator software suite was used to annotate the V, J and CDR3 of the TCR reads. For PS versus PT1 abundance plots, all samples were subsampled to the same number of TCRs (28,000). TCRs were defined as expanded if absent before sensitization and observed at least eight times at the 2-week time point. Clones were called with MiXCR by TCRdb after fastp trimmed the public reads at Q25, and only in-frame beta chains were retained. Entries are consolidated by CDR3 protein sequence, retaining the most common genes and DNA. The V and J calls come from TCRdb's annotation, not from the publication. This sample gives a few hundred thousand distinct CDR3 sequences in total; about 6% of them show up just once. About 5% of the sample is in the top ten clones.

Germline trimming amounts to 4 bases on V and 5 bases on J, with 6 as the count of junction bases outside the gene matches. Sequences SNHLY (CDR1) and FYNNEI (CDR2) are obtained from the germline V gene. CDR3 length: 15 amino acids, cysteine to phenylalanine. The kept DNA is CDR3 alone, 45 bases in frame from the first base. Of note for this clonotype: Which antigen it targets is not known. Base qualities are not at hand, and no much larger clone is one base apart.

What the time point label conveys for this sample: patch test 2, 6 weeks after DPC sensitization. Read against the paper, the sample's treatment or condition label means: therapeutic diphenylcyclopropenone sensitization with weekly scalp DPC. At each patch-test visit, blood was drawn before the patch test was applied. Patients were eligible if aged 18 to 70, diagnosed with alopecia and judged suitable for DPC therapy, and pregnant patients were excluded. Total RNA was extracted from unfractionated whole blood that had been collected in Tempus Blood RNA tubes. The sequence was obtained from a woman in her late teens or twenties with alopecia areata. Some clones in this sample may be carry-over from other donors' samples. The chain links TRBV2 with TRBJ2-1, with 9 central nucleotides matching TRBD2. Sequenced material: whole blood, taken in connection with sensitization to the hapten diphenylcyclopropenone (DPC). The CDR3 in this case is CASSVQRGDNNEQFF. The nucleotides are TGTGCCAGCAGTGTCCAGCGGGGGGATAACAATGAGCAGTTCTTC.